These 2 T cell receptor beta chains were all obtained from the same sample, sequenced in a study of tumor-infiltrating lymphocytes in primary liver carcinoma. Unsorted bulk tissue, about 19-30 mg of it, served as the source for co-extraction of RNA and DNA. A primer in the constant region served to generate TCR beta cDNA from roughly 450 ng of total RNA. Libraries of TCR beta came from three nested multiplex PCR rounds with slightly modified ARM-PCR. The first two PCR rounds, roughly 9 cycles each, used TRBV1-TRBV30 forward primers and a C-beta reverse primer. TCRdb reanalysed the multiplex PCR reads using MiXCR and keeps one entry per CDR3 protein. Of around 80,000 distinct CDR3 sequences in the sample, over 60% were seen once. The sample taken for sequencing was liver tumor tissue from sampling region 1. Subset specified: tumor region T1, superior pole. The receptors were gathered from a man aged 40-50 years with primary liver carcinoma and hepatitis B virus infection.

Turning to this clonotype: The junction does not match germline at one end; this may be a read error. The J gene is TRBJ1-1, the V gene TRBV7-9; D might be TRBD1 (6 bases). The CDR3 covers 12 residues. The germline CDR1 and CDR2 sequences are SEHNR and FQNEAQ (reference sequence). As DNA, the CDR3 is TGTGCCAGCAGCCAGGGGAGCACTGATGCTTTCTTT. Translation gives CASSQGSTDAFF. The entire variable domain, with the rest obtained from reference TRBV7-9 and TRBJ1-1, is as follows: DTGVSQNPRHKITKRGQNVTFRCDPISEHNRLYWYRQTLGQGPEFLTYFQNEAQLEKSRLLSDRFSAERPKGSFSTLEIQRTEQGDSAMYLCASSQGSTDAFFGQGTRLTVV.

The V and J genes are TRBV6-5 and TRBJ1-6, with 7 bases matching TRBD1. Germline CDR1 reads MNHEY; CDR2 reads SVGAGI. There are 16 residues in the CDR3. Unmatched junction bases numbered 9, after V lost 4 bases and J lost 6 bases. The CDR3: CASSWGEGATNSPLHF. The CDR3 nucleotides read TGTGCCAGCAGTTGGGGTGAGGGGGCCACTAATTCACCCCTCCACTTT.